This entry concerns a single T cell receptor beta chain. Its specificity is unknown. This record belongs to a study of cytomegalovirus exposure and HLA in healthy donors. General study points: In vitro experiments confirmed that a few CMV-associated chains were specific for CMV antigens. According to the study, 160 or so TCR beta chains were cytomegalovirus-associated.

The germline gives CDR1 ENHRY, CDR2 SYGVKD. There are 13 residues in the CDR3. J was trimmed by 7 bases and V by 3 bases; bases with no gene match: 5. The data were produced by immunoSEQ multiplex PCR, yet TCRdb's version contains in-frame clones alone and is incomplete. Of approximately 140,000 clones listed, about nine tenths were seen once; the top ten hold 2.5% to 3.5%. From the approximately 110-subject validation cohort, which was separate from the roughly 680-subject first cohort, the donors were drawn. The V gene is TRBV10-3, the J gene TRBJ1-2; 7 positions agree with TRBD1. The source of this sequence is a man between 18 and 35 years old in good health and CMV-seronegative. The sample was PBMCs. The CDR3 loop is CAISDTGESGYTF. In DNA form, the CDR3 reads TGTGCCATCAGTGACACAGGGGAGAGTGGCTACACCTTC.